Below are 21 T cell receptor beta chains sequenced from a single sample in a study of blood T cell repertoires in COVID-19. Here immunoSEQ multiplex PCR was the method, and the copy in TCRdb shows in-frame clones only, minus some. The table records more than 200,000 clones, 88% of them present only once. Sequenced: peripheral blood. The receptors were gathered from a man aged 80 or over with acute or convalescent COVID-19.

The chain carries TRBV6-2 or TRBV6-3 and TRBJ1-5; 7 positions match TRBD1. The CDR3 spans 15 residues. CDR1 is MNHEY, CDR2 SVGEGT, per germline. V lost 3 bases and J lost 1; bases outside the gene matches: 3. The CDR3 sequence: CASSYEGASNQPQHF. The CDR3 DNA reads TGTGCCAGCAGTTATGAGGGGGCGAGCAATCAGCCCCAGCATTTT.

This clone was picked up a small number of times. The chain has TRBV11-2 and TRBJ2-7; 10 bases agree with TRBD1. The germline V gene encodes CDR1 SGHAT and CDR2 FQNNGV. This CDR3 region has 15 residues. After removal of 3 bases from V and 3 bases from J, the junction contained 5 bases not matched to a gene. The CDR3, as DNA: TGTGCCAGCAGCTTGAGGGACAGGGGTAACTACGAGCAGTACTTC. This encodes CASSLRDRGNYEQYF.

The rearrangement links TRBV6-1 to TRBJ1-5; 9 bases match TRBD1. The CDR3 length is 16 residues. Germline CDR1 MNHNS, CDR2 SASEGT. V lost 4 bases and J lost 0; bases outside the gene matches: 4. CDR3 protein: CASSVTGGYSNQPQHF. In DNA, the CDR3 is TGTGCCAGCAGTGTGACAGGGGGATATAGCAATCAGCCCCAGCATTTT.

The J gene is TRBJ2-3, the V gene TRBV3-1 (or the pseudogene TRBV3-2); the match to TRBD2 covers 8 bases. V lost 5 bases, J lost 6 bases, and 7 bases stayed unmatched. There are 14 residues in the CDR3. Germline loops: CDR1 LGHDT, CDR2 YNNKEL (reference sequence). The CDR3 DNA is TGTGCCAGCAGCAGGACTAGCCCCGGGGATACGCAGTATTTT. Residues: CASSRTSPGDTQYF.

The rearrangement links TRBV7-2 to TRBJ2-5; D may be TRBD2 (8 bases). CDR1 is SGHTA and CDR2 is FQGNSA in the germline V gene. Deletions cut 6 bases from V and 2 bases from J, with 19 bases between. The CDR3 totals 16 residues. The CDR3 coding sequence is TGTGCCAGCAGTTCAGGGGGGCTAGCGGGTCAAGAGACCCAGTACTTC. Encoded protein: CASSSGGLAGQETQYF.

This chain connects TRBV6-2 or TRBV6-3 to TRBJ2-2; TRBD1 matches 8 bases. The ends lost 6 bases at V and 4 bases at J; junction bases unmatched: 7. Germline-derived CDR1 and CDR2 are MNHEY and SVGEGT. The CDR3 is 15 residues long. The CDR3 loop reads CASSPGQGGTGELFF. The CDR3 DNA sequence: TGTGCCAGCAGCCCCGGACAGGGAGGCACCGGGGAGCTGTTTTTT.

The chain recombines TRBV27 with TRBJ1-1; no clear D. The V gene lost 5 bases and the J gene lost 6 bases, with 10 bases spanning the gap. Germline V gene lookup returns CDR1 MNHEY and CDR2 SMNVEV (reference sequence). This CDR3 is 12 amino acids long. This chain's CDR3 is CASSGSGPEAFF. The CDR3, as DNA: TGTGCCAGCAGTGGTAGCGGCCCTGAAGCTTTCTTT.

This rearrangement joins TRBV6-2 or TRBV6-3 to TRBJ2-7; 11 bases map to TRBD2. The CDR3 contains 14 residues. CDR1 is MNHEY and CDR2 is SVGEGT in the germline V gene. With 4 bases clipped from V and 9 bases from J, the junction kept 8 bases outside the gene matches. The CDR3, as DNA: TGTGCCAGCAGTTTAGGACTAGCGGGCATCGGGCAGTACTTC. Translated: CASSLGLAGIGQYF.

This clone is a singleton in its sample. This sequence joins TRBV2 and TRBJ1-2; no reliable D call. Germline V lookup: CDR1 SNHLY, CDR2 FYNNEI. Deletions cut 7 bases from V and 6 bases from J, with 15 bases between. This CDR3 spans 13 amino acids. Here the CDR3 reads CASKSAEAHGYTF. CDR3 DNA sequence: TGTGCCAGCAAGTCCGCGGAGGCTCATGGCTACACCTTC.

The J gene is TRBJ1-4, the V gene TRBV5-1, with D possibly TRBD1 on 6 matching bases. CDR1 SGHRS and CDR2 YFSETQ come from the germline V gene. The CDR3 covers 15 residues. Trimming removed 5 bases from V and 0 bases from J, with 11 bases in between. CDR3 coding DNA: TGCGCCAGCAGGGGGACACAGGCAACTAATGAAAAACTGTTTTTT. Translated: CASRGTQATNEKLFF.

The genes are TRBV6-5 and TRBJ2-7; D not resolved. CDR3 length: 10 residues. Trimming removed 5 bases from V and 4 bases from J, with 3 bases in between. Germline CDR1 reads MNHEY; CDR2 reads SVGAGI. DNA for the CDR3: TGTGCCAGCAGTCAGTACGAGCAGTACTTC. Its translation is CASSQYEQYF.

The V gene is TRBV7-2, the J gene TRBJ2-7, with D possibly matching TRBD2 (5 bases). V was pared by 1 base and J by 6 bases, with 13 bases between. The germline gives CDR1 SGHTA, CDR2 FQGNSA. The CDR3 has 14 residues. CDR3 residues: CASSLGPDGVEQYF. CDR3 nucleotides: TGTGCCAGCAGCTTAGGACCGGACGGGGTCGAGCAGTACTTC.

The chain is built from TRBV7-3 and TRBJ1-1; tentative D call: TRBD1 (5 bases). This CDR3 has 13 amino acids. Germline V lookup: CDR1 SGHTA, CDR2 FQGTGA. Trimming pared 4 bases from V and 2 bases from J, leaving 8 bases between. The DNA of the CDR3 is TGTGCCAGCAGCTCCGGGACTAACACTGAAGCTTTCTTT. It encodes CASSSGTNTEAFF.

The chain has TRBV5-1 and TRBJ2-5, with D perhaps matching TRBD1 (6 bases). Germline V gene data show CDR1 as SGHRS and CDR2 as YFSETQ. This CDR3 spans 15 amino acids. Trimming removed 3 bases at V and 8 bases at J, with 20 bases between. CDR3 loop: CASSSDSGSQGTQYF. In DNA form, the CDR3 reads TGCGCCAGCAGCTCGGACAGTGGCTCCCAAGGAACCCAGTACTTC.

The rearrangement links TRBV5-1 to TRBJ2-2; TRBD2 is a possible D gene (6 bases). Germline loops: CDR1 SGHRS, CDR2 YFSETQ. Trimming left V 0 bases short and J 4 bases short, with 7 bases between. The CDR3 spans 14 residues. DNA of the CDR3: TGCGCCAGCAGCTTGGATAGCGGCACCGGGGAGCTGTTTTTT. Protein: CASSLDSGTGELFF.

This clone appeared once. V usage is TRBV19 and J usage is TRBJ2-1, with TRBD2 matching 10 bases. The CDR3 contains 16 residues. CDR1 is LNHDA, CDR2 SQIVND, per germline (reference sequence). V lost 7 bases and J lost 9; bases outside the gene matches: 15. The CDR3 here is CASKSTLSGRVSEQFF. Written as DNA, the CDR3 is TGTGCCAGTAAATCTACCTTAAGCGGGAGGGTCAGTGAGCAGTTCTTC.

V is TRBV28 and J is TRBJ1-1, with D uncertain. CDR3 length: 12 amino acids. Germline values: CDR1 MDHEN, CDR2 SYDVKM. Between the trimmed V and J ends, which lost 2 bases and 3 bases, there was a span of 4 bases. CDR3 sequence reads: CASSLGYTEAFF. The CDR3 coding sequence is TGTGCCAGCAGTTTAGGCTACACTGAAGCTTTCTTT.

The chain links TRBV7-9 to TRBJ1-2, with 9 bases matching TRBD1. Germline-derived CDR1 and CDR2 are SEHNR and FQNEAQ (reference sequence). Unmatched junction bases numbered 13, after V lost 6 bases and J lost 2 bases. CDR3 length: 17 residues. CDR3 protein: CASSSPGQGTLNYGYTF. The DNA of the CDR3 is TGTGCCAGCAGTTCTCCGGGACAGGGAACCTTGAACTATGGCTACACCTTC.

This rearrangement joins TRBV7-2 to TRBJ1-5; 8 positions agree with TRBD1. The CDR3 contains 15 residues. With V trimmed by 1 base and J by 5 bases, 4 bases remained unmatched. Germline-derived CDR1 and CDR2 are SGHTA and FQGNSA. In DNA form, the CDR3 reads TGTGCCAGCAGCTTAGGCGGGACAGGATATCAGCCCCAGCATTTT. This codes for CASSLGGTGYQPQHF.

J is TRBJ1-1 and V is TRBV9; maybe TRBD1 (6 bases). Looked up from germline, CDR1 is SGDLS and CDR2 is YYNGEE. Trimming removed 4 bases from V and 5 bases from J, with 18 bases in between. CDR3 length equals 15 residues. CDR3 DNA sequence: TGTGCCAGCAGCCCGCAGGGGCCACGGATGACTGAAGCTTTCTTT. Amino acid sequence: CASSPQGPRMTEAFF.

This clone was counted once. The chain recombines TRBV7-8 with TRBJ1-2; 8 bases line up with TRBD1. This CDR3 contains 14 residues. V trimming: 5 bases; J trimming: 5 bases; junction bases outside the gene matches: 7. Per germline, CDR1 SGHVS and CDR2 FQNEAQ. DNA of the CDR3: TGTGCCAGCAGCCAACAGGGGGAGAGGTATGGCTACACCTTC. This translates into CASSQQGERYGYTF.